Following are 9 T cell receptor beta chains from one sample sequenced in a study of blood T cell repertoires in COVID-19. Measured with immunoSEQ multiplex PCR; TCRdb has only the in-frame clones, and not every one. The data contain over 400,000 clones, approximately 86% of them singletons. Source material: PBMCs or T cells enriched from blood (not recorded which). These receptors were taken from a woman in her sixties or seventies who had recovered from COVID-19.

This clone was counted between two and nine times. The chain links TRBV4-1 to TRBJ2-1; 7 nucleotides align to TRBD2. The CDR3 covers 16 residues. CDR1 and CDR2 from the germline V gene are MGHRA and YSYEKL. The V gene end was trimmed by 1 base and the J gene end by 1 base; junction bases not matched to a gene: 4. CDR3 sequence: CASSQGGGGSYNEQFF. DNA for the CDR3: TGCGCCAGCAGCCAAGGTGGCGGGGGTTCCTACAATGAGCAGTTCTTC.

This sequence joins TRBV9 and TRBJ2-2; no clear D gene. The V end was cut by 0 bases, the J end by 1 base, with 10 bases between. CDR1 and CDR2 from the germline V gene are SGDLS and YYNGEE. CDR3 length equals 16 residues. The DNA of the CDR3 is TGTGCCAGCAGCGTAGGATCAGGAAAGAACACCGGGGAGCTGTTTTTT. Amino acids: CASSVGSGKNTGELFF.

The genes are TRBV6-4 and TRBJ2-3; weak D call: TRBD1 (5 bases). Germline loops: CDR1 MRHNA, CDR2 SNTAGT. The CDR3 covers 15 residues. V lost 2 bases and J lost 4, with 13 bases in between. CDR3 sequence reads: CASSDDSLGADTQYF. CDR3 DNA sequence: TGTGCCAGCAGTGACGACAGCCTAGGGGCAGATACGCAGTATTTT.

This chain joins TRBV2 and TRBJ2-7; D possibly corresponds to TRBD1 (7 bases). Germline loops: CDR1 SNHLY, CDR2 FYNNEI. The CDR3 is made up of 13 amino acids. V was trimmed by 6 bases and J by 6 bases, leaving 15 bases between them. The CDR3 coding sequence is TGTGCCAGCAGCATGGAGGGGGCTGGCGAGCAGTACGTC. Translated: CASSMEGAGEQYV.

Worth noting for this clone: The identical CDR3 is also encoded by other nucleotide sequences in the sample. The CDR3 sequence is CASSLSTGSNQPQHF. CDR3 DNA: TGCGCCAGCAGCTTGTCGACAGGTAGCAATCAGCCCCAGCATTTT. The chain has TRBV5-1 and TRBJ1-5; possible D gene TRBD1, 6 bases. Germline CDR1 SGHRS, CDR2 YFSETQ. This CDR3 comprises 15 residues. V was cut by 1 base and J by 0 bases, with 8 bases left in between.

The genes are TRBV23-1 and TRBJ1-4; tentatively, D is TRBD1 (6 bases). TRBV23-1 is known as an ORF, though its function is uncertain. Trimming removed 10 bases from V and 4 bases from J, with 10 bases in between. The CDR3 has 12 residues. The CDR3 coding sequence is TGCGCCAAGGACAGCGATAATGAAAAACTGTTTTTT. Translated: CAKDSDNEKLFF.

The chain uses TRBV4-1 and TRBJ2-3; a possible D gene is TRBD1 (7 bases). This CDR3 spans 17 amino acids. Germline lookup yields CDR1 MGHRA and CDR2 YSYEKL. V lost 1 base and J lost 4, with 18 bases in between. The CDR3 loop reads CASSQGLRGAFSDTQYF. The CDR3 DNA sequence: TGCGCCAGCAGCCAAGGGCTCAGGGGGGCGTTTTCAGATACGCAGTATTTT.

This rearrangement joins TRBV3-1 (or the pseudogene TRBV3-2) to TRBJ1-2; maybe TRBD1 (5 bases). The ends were cut back, 2 bases at V and 7 bases at J, with 20 bases in the middle. In germline, CDR1 is LGHDT, CDR2 YNNKEL (reference sequence). The CDR3 is made up of 16 amino acids. The CDR3 is CASSQLGLGDRAGYTF. The CDR3 nucleotides read TGTGCCAGCAGCCAACTGGGGTTAGGGGATAGGGCTGGCTACACCTTC.

J is TRBJ2-4 and V is TRBV20-1; D not certain. The germline V gene encodes CDR1 DFQATT and CDR2 SNEGSKA (reference sequence). With 5 bases removed from V and 4 bases from J, the gap between germline ends came to 6 bases. This CDR3 contains 11 residues. CDR3 sequence reads: CSAASKNIQYF. As DNA, the CDR3 is TGCAGTGCTGCCAGTAAAAACATTCAGTACTTC.